The TCR beta chain described here comes from a study of monozygotic twins with inflammatory bowel disease. The CDR3 is made up of 14 amino acids. The germline V gene encodes CDR1 LGHDT and CDR2 YNNKEL (reference sequence). TCRdb re-called the 5' RACE reads; one entry per CDR3 protein, DNA not given. This sample's table has approximately 200,000 distinct CDR3 sequences. Sequencing input: blood. This TCR came from a human donor with ulcerative colitis or Crohn's disease, or a healthy co-twin of an affected twin (not recorded which). J is TRBJ2-7 and V is TRBV3-1. CDR3 sequence reads: CASSQGLTPYEQYF.